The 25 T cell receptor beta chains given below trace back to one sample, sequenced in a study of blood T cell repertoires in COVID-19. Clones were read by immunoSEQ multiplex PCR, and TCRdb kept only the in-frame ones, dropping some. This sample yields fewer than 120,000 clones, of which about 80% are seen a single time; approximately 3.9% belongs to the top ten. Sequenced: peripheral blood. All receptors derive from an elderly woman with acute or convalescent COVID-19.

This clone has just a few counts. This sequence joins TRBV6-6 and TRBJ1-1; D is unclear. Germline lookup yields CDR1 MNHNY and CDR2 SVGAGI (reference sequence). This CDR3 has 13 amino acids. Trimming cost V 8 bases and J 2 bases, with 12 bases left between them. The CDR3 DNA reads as TGTGCCAGCCGGGAGAGCCGTAACACTGAAGCTTTCTTT. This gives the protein CASRESRNTEAFF.

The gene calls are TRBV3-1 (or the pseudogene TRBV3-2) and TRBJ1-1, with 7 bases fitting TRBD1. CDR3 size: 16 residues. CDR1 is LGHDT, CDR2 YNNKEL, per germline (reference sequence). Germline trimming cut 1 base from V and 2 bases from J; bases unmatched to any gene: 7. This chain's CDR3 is CASSQGTTGRNTEAFF. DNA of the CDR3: TGTGCCAGCAGCCAAGGGACGACAGGGCGCAACACTGAAGCTTTCTTT.

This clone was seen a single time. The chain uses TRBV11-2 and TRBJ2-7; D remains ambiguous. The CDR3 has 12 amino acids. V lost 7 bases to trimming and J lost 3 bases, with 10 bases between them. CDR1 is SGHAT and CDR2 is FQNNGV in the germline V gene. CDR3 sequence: CASTHSGYEQYF. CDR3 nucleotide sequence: TGTGCCAGCACCCATTCGGGCTACGAGCAGTACTTC.

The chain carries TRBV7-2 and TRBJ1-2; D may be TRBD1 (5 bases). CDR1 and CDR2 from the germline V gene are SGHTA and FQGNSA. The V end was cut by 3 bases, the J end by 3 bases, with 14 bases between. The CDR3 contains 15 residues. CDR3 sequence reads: CASSFEGGGDYGYTF. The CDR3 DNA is TGTGCCAGCAGCTTCGAAGGAGGAGGGGACTATGGCTACACCTTC.

The CDR3 DNA reads TGTGCCACCAGTGACGCCAGGGAAGCTTTCTTT. This translates into CATSDAREAFF. V usage is TRBV24-1 and J usage is TRBJ1-1; D remains unclear. The germline V gene has CDR1 KGHDR and CDR2 SFDVKD. The V end lost 4 bases, the J end lost 8 bases, and 7 bases lay between the germline ends. The CDR3 consists of 11 residues.

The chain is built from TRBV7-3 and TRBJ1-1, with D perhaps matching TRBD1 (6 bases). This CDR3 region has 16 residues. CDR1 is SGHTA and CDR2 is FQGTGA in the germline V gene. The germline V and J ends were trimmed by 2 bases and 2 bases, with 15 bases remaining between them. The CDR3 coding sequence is TGTGCCAGCAGCTTAGGATACGGCAGGGGCAACACTGAAGCTTTCTTT. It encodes CASSLGYGRGNTEAFF.

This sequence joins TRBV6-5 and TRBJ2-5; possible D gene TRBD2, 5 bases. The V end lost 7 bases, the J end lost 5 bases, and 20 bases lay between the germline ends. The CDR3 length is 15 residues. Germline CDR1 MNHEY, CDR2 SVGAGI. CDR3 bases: TGTGCCAGCACATCTCCCTCGAGGAGGTTTGAGACCCAGTACTTC. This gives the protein CASTSPSRRFETQYF.

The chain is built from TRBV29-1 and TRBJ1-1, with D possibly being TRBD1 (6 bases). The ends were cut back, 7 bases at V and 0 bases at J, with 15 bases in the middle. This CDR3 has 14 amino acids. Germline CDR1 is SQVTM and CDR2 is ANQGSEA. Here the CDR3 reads CSARKQGVNTEAFF. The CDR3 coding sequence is TGCAGCGCCCGCAAACAGGGAGTGAACACTGAAGCTTTCTTT.

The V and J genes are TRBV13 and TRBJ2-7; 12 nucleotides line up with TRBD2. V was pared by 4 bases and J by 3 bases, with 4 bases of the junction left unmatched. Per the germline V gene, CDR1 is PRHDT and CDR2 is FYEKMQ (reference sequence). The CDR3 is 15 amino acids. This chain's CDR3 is CASSSTSGGHYEQYF. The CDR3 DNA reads TGTGCCAGCAGCTCGACTAGCGGGGGACACTACGAGCAGTACTTC.

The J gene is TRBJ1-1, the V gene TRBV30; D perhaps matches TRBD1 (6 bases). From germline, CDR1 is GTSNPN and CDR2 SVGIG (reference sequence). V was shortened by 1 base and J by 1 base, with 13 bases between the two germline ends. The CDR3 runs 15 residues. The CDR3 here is CAWSAQGLGNTEAFF. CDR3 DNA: TGTGCCTGGAGTGCACAGGGTTTAGGGAACACTGAAGCTTTCTTT. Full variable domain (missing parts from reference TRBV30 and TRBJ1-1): SQTIHQWPATLVQPVGSPLSLECTVEGTSNPNLYWYRQAAGRGLQLLFYSVGIGQISSEVPQNLSASRPQDRQFILSSKKLLLSDSGFYLCAWSAQGLGNTEAFFGQGTRLTVV.

CDR3 sequence reads: CASVAPGSYEQYF. CDR3 nucleotides: TGTGCCAGTGTTGCGCCTGGCTCCTACGAGCAGTACTTC. J is TRBJ2-7 and V is TRBV6-5; D not certain. CDR1 MNHEY and CDR2 SVGAGI come from the germline V gene. Trimming removed 9 bases at V and 0 bases at J, with 12 bases between. The CDR3 covers 13 residues.

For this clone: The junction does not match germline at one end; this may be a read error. CDR3: CASIGGGWSTFF. The CDR3 nucleotides are TGTGCCAGCATCGGGGGGGGCTGGTCTACTTTCTTC. The gene calls are TRBV2 and TRBJ2-7, with 8 bases lining up with TRBD2. The CDR3 length is 12 residues. The germline gives CDR1 SNHLY, CDR2 FYNNEI.

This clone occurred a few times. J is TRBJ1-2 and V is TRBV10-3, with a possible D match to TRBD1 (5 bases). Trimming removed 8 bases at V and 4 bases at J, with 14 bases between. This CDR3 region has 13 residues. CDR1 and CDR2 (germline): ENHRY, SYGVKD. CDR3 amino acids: CAIGSDSIYGYTF. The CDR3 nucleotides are TGTGCCATCGGGTCAGACAGCATCTATGGCTACACCTTC.

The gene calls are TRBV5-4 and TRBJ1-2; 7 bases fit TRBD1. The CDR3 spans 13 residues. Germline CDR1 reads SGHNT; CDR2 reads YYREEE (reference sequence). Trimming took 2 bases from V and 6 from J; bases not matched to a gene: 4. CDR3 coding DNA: TGTGCCAGCAGCTTTGTAGGGGGCAATGGCTACACCTTC. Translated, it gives CASSFVGGNGYTF.

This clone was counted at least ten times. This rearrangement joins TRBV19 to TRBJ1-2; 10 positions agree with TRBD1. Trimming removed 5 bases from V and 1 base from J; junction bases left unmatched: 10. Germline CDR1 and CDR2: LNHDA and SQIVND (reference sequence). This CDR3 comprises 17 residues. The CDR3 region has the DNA TGTGCCAGTAGTCCGGGACAGGGGTATCCGAGTAACTATGGCTACACCTTC. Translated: CASSPGQGYPSNYGYTF.

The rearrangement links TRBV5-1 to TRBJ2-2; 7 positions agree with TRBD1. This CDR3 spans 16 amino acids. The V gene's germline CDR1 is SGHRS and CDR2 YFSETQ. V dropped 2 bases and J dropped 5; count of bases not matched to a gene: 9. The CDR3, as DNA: TGCGCCAGCAGCTTCCCCGGGACAGTAGAGACCGGGGAGCTGTTTTTT. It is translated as CASSFPGTVETGELFF.

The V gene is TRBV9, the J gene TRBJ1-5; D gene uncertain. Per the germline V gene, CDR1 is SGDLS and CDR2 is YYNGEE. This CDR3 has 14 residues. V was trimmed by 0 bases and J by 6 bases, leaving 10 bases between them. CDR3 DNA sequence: TGTGCCAGCAGCGTAGGACTCCTGGGTCAGCCCCAGCATTTT. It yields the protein CASSVGLLGQPQHF.

CDR3 in amino acids: CASSWTGSEETQYF. The DNA of the CDR3 is TGCGCCAGCAGCTGGACAGGTTCGGAAGAGACCCAGTACTTC. The J gene is TRBJ2-5, the V gene TRBV5-1; 7 nucleotides line up with TRBD1. CDR3 length: 14 residues. The junction had 5 bases not matched to a gene; V was cut back by 3 bases and J by 3 bases. Germline V gene sequence: CDR1 SGHRS, CDR2 YFSETQ.

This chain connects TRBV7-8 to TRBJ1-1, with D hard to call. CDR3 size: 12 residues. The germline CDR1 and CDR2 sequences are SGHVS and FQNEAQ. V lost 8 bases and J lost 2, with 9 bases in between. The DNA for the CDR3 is TGTGCCAGCCGCCCTCCTAACACTGAAGCTTTCTTT. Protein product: CASRPPNTEAFF.

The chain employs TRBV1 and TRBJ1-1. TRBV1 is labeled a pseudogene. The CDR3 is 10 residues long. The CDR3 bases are TGCACCAGCTTTGAGACTGAAGCTTTCTTT. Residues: CTSFETEAFF.

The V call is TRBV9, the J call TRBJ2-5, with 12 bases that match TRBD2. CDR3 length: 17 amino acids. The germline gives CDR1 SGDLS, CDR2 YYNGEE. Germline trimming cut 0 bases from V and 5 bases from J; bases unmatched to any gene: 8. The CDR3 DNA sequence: TGTGCCAGCAGCGTAGCTGCTAGCGGGGGGGCTTCGGAGACCCAGTACTTC. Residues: CASSVAASGGASETQYF.

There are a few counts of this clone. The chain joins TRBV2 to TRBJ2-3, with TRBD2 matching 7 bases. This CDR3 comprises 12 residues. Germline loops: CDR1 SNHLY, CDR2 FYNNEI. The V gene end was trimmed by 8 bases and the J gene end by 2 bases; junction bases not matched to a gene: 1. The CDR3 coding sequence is TGTGCCAGCGGGGGGGTCACAGATACGCAGTATTTT. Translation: CASGGVTDTQYF.

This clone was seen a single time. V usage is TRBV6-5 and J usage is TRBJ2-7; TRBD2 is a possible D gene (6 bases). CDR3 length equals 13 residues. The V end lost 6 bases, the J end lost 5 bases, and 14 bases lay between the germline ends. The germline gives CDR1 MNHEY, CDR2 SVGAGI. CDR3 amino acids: CASSRTGGDEQYF. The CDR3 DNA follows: TGTGCCAGCAGCCGCACCGGAGGGGACGAGCAGTACTTC.

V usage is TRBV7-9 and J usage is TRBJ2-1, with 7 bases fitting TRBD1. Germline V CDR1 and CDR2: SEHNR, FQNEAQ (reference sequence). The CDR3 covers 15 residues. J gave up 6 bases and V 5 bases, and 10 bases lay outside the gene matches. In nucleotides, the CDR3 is TGTGCCAGCAGCGACAGGGACCCCTCTAGCAATGAGCAGTTCTTC. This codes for CASSDRDPSSNEQFF.

The CDR3 loop reads CASSPVAGGGYEQFF. The CDR3 DNA is TGTGCCAGCTCACCGGTAGCGGGAGGGGGCTATGAGCAGTTCTTC. The rearrangement links TRBV18 to TRBJ2-1, with 11 bases fitting TRBD2. J gave up 8 bases and V 3 bases, and 6 bases lay outside the gene matches. Germline CDR1 and CDR2: KGHSH and LQKENI. There are 15 residues in the CDR3.